A selection of T cell receptor beta chains follows, all from one sample in a study of shared clonotypes between healthy human individuals. Only in-frame clones appear in the TCRdb table, and some are missing; sequencing was by immunoSEQ multiplex PCR. This table has hundreds of thousands of clones, around three quarters appearing once. The sequenced sample was PBMCs. Receptor source: a woman in her forties in good health. Some clones in this sample may be carry-over from other donors' samples. The CDR3 runs from the conserved cysteine through the conserved F or W. The D gene is left open where the match is weak. Only some rows state a clone size, as once, few, many or a class for expanded clones.

TRBJ2-7,TRBV4-2,-,-,TGTGCCAGCAGCCAAGAGGGGGCGGGATCAACCTACGAGCAGTACTTC,CASSQEGAGSTYEQYF
TRBJ2-7,TRBV4-2,-,-,TGTGCCAGCAAGATGGAGGCTACAAGCTACGAGCAGTACTTC,CASKMEATSYEQYF
TRBJ1-1,TRBV11-1,many,-,TGTGCCAGCAGCTTGTCGAGGAGCACTGAAGCTTTCTTT,CASSLSRSTEAFF
TRBJ2-7,TRBV28,-,-,TGTGCCAGCAGACTAAGCCAAGCGGGCTCCTACGAGCAGTACTTC,CASRLSQAGSYEQYF
TRBJ2-7,TRBV9,-,TRBD2,TGTGCCAGCAGCGTAGGAACGGGAGGGGGCTACGAGCAGTACTTC,CASSVGTGGGYEQYF
TRBJ1-5,TRBV28,-,-,TGTGCCAGCAGTTTATCGGGCAGGCCCCAGCATTTT,CASSLSGRPQHF
TRBJ2-5,TRBV29-1,-,TRBD1,TGCAGCGCCGGACAGGGGGCTTGGGAGACCCAGTACTTC,CSAGQGAWETQYF
TRBJ2-3,TRBV5-1,-,TRBD2,TGCGCCAGCAGCTGGACTAGCGGCAGAGTAGCAGATACGCAGTATTTT,CASSWTSGRVADTQYF
TRBJ2-7,TRBV4-3,-,TRBD1,TGCGCCAGCAGCCAAGATCCCAGGGGGCCCTACGAGCAGTACTTC,CASSQDPRGPYEQYF
TRBJ2-2,TRBV7-3,-,TRBD2,TGTGCCAGCAGCCCCCAACCGGGACTAGGGAACACCGGGGAGCTGTTTTTT,CASSPQPGLGNTGELFF
TRBJ1-1,TRBV28,-,-,TGTGCCAGCAGTTTAGCAGGGCTCCTGGACACTGAAGCTTTCTTT,CASSLAGLLDTEAFF
TRBJ2-7,TRBV2,-,-,TGTGCCACCCAGACAGGCGACACCGAGCAGTACTTC,CATQTGDTEQYF
TRBJ2-2,TRBV4-2,-,TRBD2,TGTGCCAGCAGCCAGGGGACTAGCAGCGCCGGGGAGCTGTTTTTT,CASSQGTSSAGELFF
TRBJ2-1,TRBV15,-,-,TGTGCCACCAGCGGGCGGAGGGACTCCTACAATGAGCAGTTCTTC,CATSGRRDSYNEQFF
TRBJ1-2,TRBV6-5,-,-,TGTGCCAGCAGAGAAGCGGGTGTCGGCTATGGCTACACCTTC,CASREAGVGYGYTF
TRBJ2-4,TRBV4-3,few,-,TGCGCCAGCAGCCAAGATCAGGGGTTGAACATTCAGTACTTC,CASSQDQGLNIQYF
TRBJ2-5,TRBV14,-,TRBD2,TGTGCCAGCAGCCAAGACTTTCGCGGCCGCGGGGGGACCCAGTACTTC,CASSQDFRGRGGTQYF
TRBJ2-5,TRBV29-1,-,-,TGCAGCGTTGGTGGGAGTGGCAAAGACACGGAGACCCAGTACTTC,CSVGGSGKDTETQYF
TRBJ1-3,TRBV28,-,-,TGTGCCAGTGGGGGACGGCTGCTTTCTGGAAACACCATATATTTT,CASGGRLLSGNTIYF
TRBJ2-5,TRBV30,-,-,TGTGCCTGGAGTGTACGTTCGGGGGAGACCCAGTACTTC,CAWSVRSGETQYF
TRBJ2-2,TRBV7-2,-,-,TGTGCCAGCAGCAGCAGGGGCGGGGAGCTGTTTTTT,CASSSRGGELFF
TRBJ2-4,TRBV6-5,-,TRBD2,TGTGCCAGCAGTTACTCTGGGTTAGCGGGAGAAAACATTCAGTACTTC,CASSYSGLAGENIQYF
TRBJ2-7,TRBV25-1,-,TRBD1,TGTGCCAGCAGCCCAGGGACAGGGGGCGCCAGGTCCTACGAGCAGTACTTC,CASSPGTGGARSYEQYF
TRBJ2-7,TRBV7-2,-,TRBD2,TGTGCCAGCAGCTTAAGACTAGCGGGAGTTATCTACGAGCAGTACTTC,CASSLRLAGVIYEQYF
TRBJ2-5,TRBV25-1,-,-,TGTGCCAGCAGTCTCGGTTGGGGCGAGACCCAGTACTTC,CASSLGWGETQYF
TRBJ2-1,TRBV7-3,once,TRBD1,TGTGCCAGCAGCTTAACGACAGGGATTATGGATGAGCAGTTCTTC,CASSLTTGIMDEQFF
TRBJ2-5,TRBV6-5,-,-,TGTGCCAGCAGTGGGTCCAGGGAGGTAGGGGAGACCCAGTACTTC,CASSGSREVGETQYF
TRBJ2-7,TRBV18,-,-,TGTGCCAGCTCACTCCGGACGAACGAGCAGTACTTC,CASSLRTNEQYF
TRBJ1-2,TRBV29-1,-,-,TGCAGCGTTGAAATGTTGGGGCGAGGCTACACCTTC,CSVEMLGRGYTF
TRBJ2-7,TRBV5-4,-,-,TGTGCCAGCAGCTTCGGAGTTGGGGAGCAGTACTTC,CASSFGVGEQYF
TRBJ2-3,TRBV19,-,-,TGTGCCAGTAGCATATCACGATTGGCGAAGTCGGATACGCAGTATTTT,CASSISRLAKSDTQYF
TRBJ2-7,TRBV6-1,-,-,TGTGCCAGTAACCCCCCCGGGATATACGAGCAGTACTTC,CASNPPGIYEQYF
TRBJ2-7,TRBV6-5,once,-,TGTGCCAGCAGTTTGTACCGGGGATCCTACGAGCAGTACTTC,CASSLYRGSYEQYF
TRBJ2-1,TRBV7-3,-,TRBD2,TGTGCCAGCAGCTTAACTAGCGGGAGGAAAGGTGAGCAGTTCTTC,CASSLTSGRKGEQFF
TRBJ2-3,TRBV6-5,-,-,TGTGCCAGCAGTTACTCGCGGGCAGGGGATACGCAGTATTTT,CASSYSRAGDTQYF
TRBJ2-7,TRBV18,-,-,TGTGCCAGCTCACCTCCGGGGGCGGGCTACGAGCAGTACTTC,CASSPPGAGYEQYF
TRBJ1-2,TRBV15,-,-,TGTGCCACCAGCAGAGATACAGGACCCGAGAGGGCCTATGGCTACACCTTC,CATSRDTGPERAYGYTF
TRBJ2-7,TRBV7-9,many,-,TGCGCCAGCAGCCAGGGATTATCGGGACTCCGGGCCGAGCAGTACTTC,CASSQGLSGLRAEQYF
TRBJ2-1,TRBV6-5,many,-,TGTGCCAGCATAGGGAAGTGGGACAATGAGCAGTTCTTC,CASIGKWDNEQFF
TRBJ1-2,TRBV28,once,-,TGTGCCAGCAGTACTAGGGTCCCTGGTCTCGACTATGGCTACACCTTC,CASSTRVPGLDYGYTF
TRBJ2-3,TRBV5-1,-,TRBD2,TGCGCCAGCAGCTTGGACCTAGCGGGAGGGCCGGGGACAGATACGCAGTATTTT,CASSLDLAGGPGTDTQYF
TRBJ1-2,TRBV7-9,once,-,TGTGCCAGCAGCTGGGACCTCTATGGCTACACCTTC,CASSWDLYGYTF
TRBJ1-2,TRBV18,-,-,TGTGCCAGCTCACCCCTGCCGAGGGGAGGACTCAACTATGGCTACACCTTC,CASSPLPRGGLNYGYTF
TRBJ2-5,TRBV19,-,TRBD1,TGTGCCAGTAGTGTCCGGGACAGGGGGGCAGAGACCCAGTACTTC,CASSVRDRGAETQYF
TRBJ2-3,TRBV10-3,once,-,TGTGCCATCAGTGAGTCAATAGATACGCAGTATTTT,CAISESIDTQYF
TRBJ2-7,TRBV7-2,-,-,TGTGCCAGCAGCGACCCCAAGGGGGAGCAGTACTTC,CASSDPKGEQYF
TRBJ2-1,TRBV28,-,-,TGTGCCAGCAGTTCGGGTTCGCGGGGCCGACGGCAGTTCTTC,CASSSGSRGRRQFF